The 12 T cell receptor beta chains reported below all come from one sample, sequenced in a study of control samples from healthy donors and cancer patients. Some clones are missing from TCRdb's copy, which holds only in-frame ones; the method was immunoSEQ multiplex PCR. Of 90,000 to 100,000 clones detected, around 80% appear once; the ten largest clones hold 10%. The sample taken for sequencing was blood. All receptors come from a woman aged 25 to 39 in good health.

The chain is built from TRBV5-1 and TRBJ2-1; 7 bases align to TRBD2. The J segment lost 6 bases and the V segment lost 3 bases, leaving 12 bases of the junction unmatched. This CDR3 is built from 16 residues. Per germline, CDR1 SGHRS and CDR2 YFSETQ. The CDR3 coding sequence is TGCGCCAGCAGCTCATGGGGGGGACTAAAAACCAATGAGCAGTTCTTC. It is translated as CASSSWGGLKTNEQFF.

The genes are TRBV2 and TRBJ2-1; unclear D gene. The CDR3 totals 13 residues. Trimming left V 5 bases short and J 4 bases short, with 9 bases between. Germline V gene data show CDR1 as SNHLY and CDR2 as FYNNEI. CDR3 DNA sequence: TGTGCCAGCAGTCAAGATAGTTACAATGAGCAGTTCTTC. Amino acid sequence: CASSQDSYNEQFF.

The chain links TRBV14 to TRBJ2-3; TRBD1 or TRBD2 may be the D gene (5 bases each). V gave up 4 bases and J gave up 6 bases, with 17 bases separating them. Germline CDR1 is SGHDN and CDR2 is FVKESK. The CDR3 has 15 amino acids. CDR3 amino acids: CASSPKGPTGDTQYF. The CDR3 coding sequence is TGTGCCAGCAGCCCAAAGGGGCCTACGGGGGATACGCAGTATTTT.

The chain carries TRBV25-1 and TRBJ2-5; D could derive from TRBD1 or TRBD2 (5 bases each). The CDR3 runs to 15 residues. V lost 4 bases and J lost 3, with 15 bases in between. In germline, CDR1 is MGHDK, CDR2 SYGVNS. The chain's CDR3 is CASSGLSRQKETQYF. In nucleotides, the CDR3 is TGTGCCAGCAGTGGACTATCCCGACAGAAAGAGACCCAGTACTTC.

The chain links TRBV3-1 (or the pseudogene TRBV3-2) to TRBJ2-7, with D maybe TRBD2 (6 bases). The CDR3 is 14 residues long. CDR1 is LGHDT and CDR2 is YNNKEL in the germline V gene (reference sequence). Trimming stripped 5 bases from V and 5 bases from J, with 16 bases between. This CDR3 reads CASSDGSRVHEQYF. DNA for the CDR3: TGTGCCAGCAGCGACGGGAGCCGGGTCCACGAGCAGTACTTC.

The chain links TRBV7-9 to TRBJ2-2; D may be TRBD2 (5 bases). The CDR3 spans 14 residues. Germline CDR1 is SEHNR and CDR2 is FQNEAQ (reference sequence). Trimming shortened V by 3 bases and J by 4 bases, and 9 bases separated the two germline ends. The DNA of the CDR3 is TGTGCCAGCAGCTTTTACGGGGTCACCGGGGAGCTGTTTTTT. Translation gives CASSFYGVTGELFF.

The chain combines TRBV19 with TRBJ2-3; 13 bases match TRBD2. Germline V gives CDR1 LNHDA, CDR2 SQIVND (reference sequence). The CDR3 sequence is 12 residues long. Trimming took 6 bases from V and 9 from J; bases not matched to a gene: 0. As DNA, the CDR3 is TGTGCCAGTAGACTAGCGGGAGGGACGCAGTATTTT. This gives the protein CASRLAGGTQYF.

The chain joins TRBV10-1 to TRBJ1-6; D not certain. With 4 bases removed from V and 10 bases from J, the gap between germline ends came to 17 bases. Germline assignment: CDR1 WNHNN and CDR2 SYGVQD (reference sequence). The CDR3 spans 15 residues. As DNA, the CDR3 is TGCGCCAGCAGTGCGGACCTGGGTCGAGGGTCACCCCTCCACTTT. Amino acid sequence: CASSADLGRGSPLHF.

This sequence joins TRBV30 and TRBJ2-1; D uncertain. The V and J ends lost 2 bases and 0 bases respectively, with 14 bases between them. Germline V gives CDR1 GTSNPN, CDR2 SVGIG (reference sequence). The CDR3 is 16 residues long. The CDR3 DNA reads TGTGCCTGGAGTCACCTTTCGAGTAGCTCCTACAATGAGCAGTTCTTC. It specifies CAWSHLSSSSYNEQFF.

Concerning this clone: This same CDR3 is encoded by further DNA sequences in the sample. This chain links TRBV14 with TRBJ1-3; D is perhaps TRBD1 (6 bases). V gave up 4 bases and J gave up 4 bases, with 11 bases separating them. CDR1 and CDR2 from the germline V gene are SGHDN and FVKESK. The CDR3 length is 14 residues. CDR3 sequence reads: CASSRQGFGNTIYF. CDR3 coding DNA: TGTGCCAGCAGCCGCCAGGGGTTCGGAAACACCATATATTTT.

V is TRBV14 and J is TRBJ1-5; D not certain. Germline loops: CDR1 SGHDN, CDR2 FVKESK. The germline V and J ends were trimmed by 4 bases and 0 bases, with 1 base remaining between them. There are 12 residues in the CDR3. DNA of the CDR3: TGTGCCAGCAGCCTTAGCAATCAGCCCCAGCATTTT. Its translation: CASSLSNQPQHF.

A few counts support this clone. The chain joins TRBV3-1 (or the pseudogene TRBV3-2) to TRBJ1-6, with D perhaps matching TRBD1 (5 bases). The CDR3 covers 13 residues. Germline values: CDR1 LGHDT, CDR2 YNNKEL (reference sequence). Trimming took 2 bases from V and 8 from J, leaving 7 bases between them. The CDR3 DNA reads TGTGCCAGCAGCCAACTAGGGGATTCACCCCTCCACTTT. This codes for CASSQLGDSPLHF.